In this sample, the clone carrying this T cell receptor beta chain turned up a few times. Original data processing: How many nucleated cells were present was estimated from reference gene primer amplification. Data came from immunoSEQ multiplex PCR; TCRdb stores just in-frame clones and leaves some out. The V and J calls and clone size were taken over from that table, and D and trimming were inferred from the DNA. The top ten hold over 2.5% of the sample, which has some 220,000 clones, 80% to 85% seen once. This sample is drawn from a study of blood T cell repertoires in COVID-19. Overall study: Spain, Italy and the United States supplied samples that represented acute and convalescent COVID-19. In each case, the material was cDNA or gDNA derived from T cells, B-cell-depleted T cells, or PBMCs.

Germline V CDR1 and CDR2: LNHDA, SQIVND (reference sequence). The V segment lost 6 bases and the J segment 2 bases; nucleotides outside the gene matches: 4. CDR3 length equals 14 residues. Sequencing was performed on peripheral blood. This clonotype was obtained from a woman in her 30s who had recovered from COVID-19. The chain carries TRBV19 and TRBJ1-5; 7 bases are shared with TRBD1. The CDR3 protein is CASSYRGGNQPQHF. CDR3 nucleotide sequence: TGTGCCAGTAGCTACAGGGGTGGCAATCAGCCCCAGCATTTT.